A single T cell receptor (beta chain) is shown here with its context. Its antigen remains unidentified. The CDR3 extends over 14 amino acids. Unique molecular identifiers were present on the cDNA, and a universal primer site came from template switching. MiXCR, applied by TCRdb to the 5' RACE reads, yields one record per CDR3 protein. The data contain 450,000 to 650,000 distinct CDR3 sequences, roughly 15% of them seen just once; the ten biggest clones take up roughly 0.42%. This entry comes from a study of identical twins. Overall study results and limits: Out-of-frame sharing of TCR alpha in monozygotic twins was underestimated by models. Out-of-frame alpha sequences common to twins were enriched for low generation probability.

This same sample was also part of a study on yellow fever vaccine responses in identical twins.

The sample comprised CD4+ T cells sorted from blood. The sequence was obtained from a woman aged 18 to 35 in good health. The chain couples TRBV21-1 to TRBJ2-7. TRBV21-1 is a documented pseudogene. The CDR3 bases are TGTGCCAGCAGCAAACGACAGGGCACCTACGAGCAGTACTTC. This sequence encodes CASSKRQGTYEQYF.